This T cell receptor beta chain was sequenced in a study of Graves' ophthalmopathy and Graves' hyperthyroidism. Findings and caveats of the study: Blood also harbored most expanded thyroid clonotypes above 0.001 frequency.

In this sample, this clonotype turned up many times. What it recognizes is unknown. This CDR3 spans 12 amino acids. Trimming took off 1 base at V and 4 bases at J, with 2 bases between the two ends. Amplified material comprised TCR beta CDR3 regions derived from RNA transcripts. After a first-round RT-PCR with HTBI primers, a second-round multiplex PCR was run. Each CDR3 protein is one row after TCRdb ran MiXCR on the multiplex PCR reads. The sample includes roughly 420,000 distinct CDR3 sequences, 20% to 25% of them seen just once. The chain joins TRBV12-3 or TRBV12-4 to TRBJ1-3; D remains ambiguous. The clonotype comes from a woman younger than 35 with stable Graves' hyperthyroidism. Sequenced input: peripheral blood. The CDR3 nucleotides read TGTGCCAGCAGTTTAGAGGGAAACACCATATATTTT. This gives the protein CASSLEGNTIYF.